Each of the 11 T cell receptor beta chains below was sequenced from the same sample in a study of cytomegalovirus exposure and HLA in healthy donors. The PCR had 60 Vbeta and 13 Jbeta primers. Generated by immunoSEQ multiplex PCR, the TCRdb table keeps only in-frame clones and is missing some. This sample's table has around 150,000 clones. The sequenced sample was PBMCs. The receptors come from a woman aged 55-69 years in good health and CMV-seronegative.

The rearrangement links TRBV5-6 to TRBJ1-2, with D maybe TRBD1 (5 bases). The CDR3 consists of 14 residues. The V end lost 2 bases, the J end lost 8 bases, and 16 bases lay between the germline ends. The germline V gene has CDR1 SGHDT and CDR2 YYEEEE. CDR3 DNA: TGTGCCAGCAGCTTTCGGTCAGACAGCGACGGCTACACCTTC. It encodes CASSFRSDSDGYTF.

The chain employs TRBV5-1 and TRBJ2-7, with D possibly TRBD1 on 6 matching bases. The germline V and J ends were trimmed by 0 bases and 7 bases, with 14 bases remaining between them. Germline CDR1 and CDR2: SGHRS and YFSETQ. This CDR3 region has 14 residues. CDR3 region: CASSLGGRFSEQYF. In DNA form, the CDR3 reads TGCGCCAGCAGCTTGGGGGGGCGGTTTAGTGAGCAGTACTTC.

The rearrangement joins TRBV4-2 to TRBJ1-6; 9 nucleotides agree with TRBD1. Trimming at V came to 6 bases and at J to 10 bases, leaving 7 bases not matched to a gene. The CDR3 consists of 14 residues. Germline V gene data show CDR1 as LGHNA and CDR2 as YNFKEQ. The CDR3 sequence is CASSHRGLESPLHF. The DNA of the CDR3 is TGTGCCAGCAGTCACAGGGGGCTAGAATCACCCCTCCACTTT.

In regard to this clone: A read error may account for a junction end that differs from germline. The same CDR3 is also encoded by other DNA sequences in this sample. This rearrangement joins TRBV2 to TRBJ2-3; 8 nucleotides match TRBD2. CDR3 size: 14 residues. Germline lookup yields CDR1 SNHLY and CDR2 FYNNEI. As DNA, the CDR3 is TGCGCCAGCAGTGTTTCAGCGGGAGAAGATACGCAGTATTTT. It encodes CASSVSAGEDTQYF.

The CDR3 bases are TGCGCCAGCAGCACTGACAGGGGGCTCGGTTATGGCTACACCTTC. This codes for CASSTDRGLGYGYTF. The chain employs TRBV5-1 and TRBJ1-2, with 10 bases lining up with TRBD1. The V and J ends lost 4 bases and 5 bases, in that order; junction bases with no gene match: 8. The CDR3 loop spans 15 amino acids. CDR1 and CDR2 (germline): SGHRS, YFSETQ.

This chain links TRBV29-1 with TRBJ1-2; 12 bases fit TRBD1. Looked up from germline, CDR1 is SQVTM and CDR2 is ANQGSEA. Unmatched junction bases numbered 6, after V lost 3 bases and J lost 1 base. The CDR3 sequence is 16 residues long. Here the CDR3 reads CSVDGTGGNSNYGYTF. The CDR3 region has the DNA TGCAGCGTTGACGGGACAGGGGGCAATAGTAACTATGGCTACACCTTC.

The chain recombines TRBV25-1 with TRBJ1-2, with D tentatively TRBD1 (6 bases). The CDR3 has 12 amino acids. V was cut by 6 bases and J by 5 bases, with 10 bases left in between. Germline CDR1 reads MGHDK; CDR2 reads SYGVNS. CDR3 sequence: CASRGTNYGYTF. As DNA, the CDR3 is TGTGCCAGCAGAGGGACAAATTATGGCTACACCTTC.

The chain is built from TRBV5-1 and TRBJ1-2; 11 bases agree with TRBD1. The V gene end was trimmed by 4 bases and the J gene end by 4 bases; junction bases not matched to a gene: 12. This CDR3 region has 17 residues. Germline-derived CDR1 and CDR2 are SGHRS and YFSETQ. In DNA form, the CDR3 reads TGCGCCAGCAGCACGGACAGGGGGCAGGGGTTAGTCTATGGCTACACCTTC. This gives the protein CASSTDRGQGLVYGYTF.

The chain links TRBV27 to TRBJ1-2; TRBD1 aligns across 8 bases. The CDR3 length is 15 residues. Germline trimming cut 0 bases from V and 8 bases from J; bases unmatched to any gene: 8. Germline CDR1 reads MNHEY; CDR2 reads SMNVEV (reference sequence). The CDR3 DNA reads as TGTGCCAGCAGTTTATCGAGATCCAGGGGGCTCGGCTACACCTTC. Its protein product is CASSLSRSRGLGYTF.

The J gene is TRBJ1-5, the V gene TRBV15; D not resolved. Germline CDR1 is LNHNV and CDR2 is YYDKDF (reference sequence). The V and J ends lost 5 bases and 0 bases respectively, with 5 bases between them. CDR3 length: 13 residues. This chain's CDR3 is CATSEYSNQPQHF. The CDR3 DNA reads TGTGCCACCAGCGAGTATAGCAATCAGCCCCAGCATTTT.

The chain recombines TRBV2 with TRBJ2-5; maybe TRBD1 (6 bases). Trimming took 7 bases from V and 5 from J, leaving 11 bases between them. The CDR3 has 12 amino acids. The V gene's germline CDR1 is SNHLY and CDR2 FYNNEI. CDR3 loop: CASTDQGETQYF. DNA for the CDR3: TGTGCCAGCACCGACCAGGGGGAGACCCAGTACTTC.